Shown below are 31 T cell receptor beta chains from a single sample sequenced in a study of long-term antiretroviral therapy in people with HIV. An immunoSEQ assay, version v3.0, was performed at survey level. TCRdb's copy holds only in-frame clones and misses some; the assay was immunoSEQ multiplex PCR. The sample lists about 3,300 clones, nearly 90% seen once, with around 4.7% in the top ten. Sequencing was performed on unsorted PBMCs, taken 0.3 years after starting antiretroviral therapy. Every receptor here comes from a woman aged 50 to 60 with HIV.

J is TRBJ2-3 and V is TRBV5-1; D is unclear. Germline assignment: CDR1 SGHRS and CDR2 YFSETQ. This CDR3 is built from 14 residues. V shed 0 bases and J shed 1 base, with 6 bases lying between them. The CDR3 DNA reads as TGCGCCAGCAGCTTGGGTTTCGGCACAGATACGCAGTATTTT. Encoded protein: CASSLGFGTDTQYF.

The DNA of the CDR3 is TGTGCCACCAGCGTCCGGAGGGGGACGCACGAGCAGTACTTC. Its protein product is CATSVRRGTHEQYF. The genes are TRBV15 and TRBJ2-7, with D perhaps assigned TRBD1 or TRBD2 (6 bases each). The germline V gene encodes CDR1 LNHNV and CDR2 YYDKDF (reference sequence). The CDR3 contains 14 residues. Trimming shortened V by 5 bases and J by 5 bases, and 16 bases separated the two germline ends. Supplemented by reference TRBV15 and TRBJ2-7, the full variable domain reads DAMVIQNPRYQVTQFGKPVTLSCSQTLNHNVMYWYQQKSSQAPKLLFHYYDKDFNNEADTPDNFQSRRPNTSFCFLDIRSPGLGDTAMYLCATSVRRGTHEQYFGPGTRLTVT.

The genes are TRBV7-8 and TRBJ1-1; D remains unclear. The CDR3 extends over 17 amino acids. The V end was cut by 3 bases, the J end by 5 bases, with 22 bases between. The germline CDR1 and CDR2 sequences are SGHVS and FQNEAQ. The CDR3 nucleotides are TGTGCCAGCAGCTTTCCAACATCAGGCCCCTCGGGGACTGAAGCTTTCTTT. This translates into CASSFPTSGPSGTEAFF.

The chain joins TRBV7-3 to TRBJ2-2; D not resolved. Germline loops: CDR1 SGHTA, CDR2 FQGTGA. This CDR3 is 15 amino acids long. Trimming cost V 1 base and J 0 bases, with 6 bases left between them. The CDR3 sequence is CASSLIGPNTGELFF. The CDR3 region has the DNA TGTGCCAGCAGCTTAATCGGCCCGAACACCGGGGAGCTGTTTTTT.

This sequence joins TRBV30 and TRBJ2-7; TRBD1 might be the D (6 bases). Trimming left V 0 bases short and J 3 bases short, with 6 bases between. The CDR3 runs to 12 residues. Germline V gene data show CDR1 as GTSNPN and CDR2 as SVGIG (reference sequence). CDR3 nucleotides: TGTGCCTGGAGTGTACAGGGCTACGAGCAGTACTTC. As protein: CAWSVQGYEQYF.

This clone was seen a few times. CDR3: CASRLLLGDTEAFF. Here the CDR3 DNA reads TGTGCCAGCAGGCTCCTTCTCGGGGACACTGAAGCTTTCTTT. This chain joins TRBV5-4 and TRBJ1-1; D remains unclear. Germline CDR1 reads SGHNT; CDR2 reads YYREEE (reference sequence). This CDR3 is built from 14 residues. Trimming cost V 5 bases and J 3 bases, with 14 bases left between them.

This clone occurred once. The rearrangement uses TRBV14 and TRBJ2-3; the D gene is possibly TRBD2 (5 bases). CDR3 length: 15 amino acids. Germline V gives CDR1 SGHDN, CDR2 FVKESK. V shed 1 base and J shed 1 base, with 9 bases lying between them. CDR3 loop: CASSQGLTRTDTQYF. The CDR3 DNA is TGTGCCAGCAGCCAAGGACTAACACGCACAGATACGCAGTATTTT. Complete variable domain (other parts from reference TRBV14 and TRBJ2-3): EAGVTQFPSHSVIEKGQTVTLRCDPISGHDNLYWYRRVMGKEIKFLLHFVKESKQDESGMPNNRFLAERTGGTYSTLKVQPAELEDSGVYFCASSQGLTRTDTQYFGPGTRLTVL.

The chain joins TRBV6-1 to TRBJ1-3; D uncertain. V was trimmed by 6 bases and J by 6 bases, leaving 6 bases between them. Germline loops: CDR1 MNHNS, CDR2 SASEGT. The length of the CDR3 is 11 residues. The CDR3 region is CASSETNTIYF. The CDR3, as DNA: TGTGCCAGCAGCGAAACAAACACCATATATTTT.

V and J are TRBV19 and TRBJ1-4, with TRBD1 identical over 7 bases. CDR1 and CDR2 from the germline V gene are LNHDA and SQIVND (reference sequence). J gave up 0 bases and V 5 bases, and 15 bases lay outside the gene matches. The CDR3 consists of 19 residues. In DNA, the CDR3 is TGTGCCAGTAGTCCACGTCCCGGGACAGTCGTTGCAACTAATGAAAAACTGTTTTTT. This encodes CASSPRPGTVVATNEKLFF.

J is TRBJ2-3 and V is TRBV10-3; tentatively, D is TRBD2 (5 bases). In germline, CDR1 is ENHRY, CDR2 SYGVKD. Trimming cost V 6 bases and J 1 base, with 17 bases left between them. The CDR3 is 16 residues long. CDR3 protein: CAIRKERTSGTDTQYF. CDR3 DNA: TGTGCCATCAGAAAGGAGCGGACCTCTGGCACAGATACGCAGTATTTT.

The chain joins TRBV9 to TRBJ2-3; the match to TRBD2 covers 8 bases. Unmatched junction bases numbered 5, after V lost 0 bases and J lost 5 bases. The CDR3 loop spans 15 amino acids. Germline V lookup: CDR1 SGDLS, CDR2 YYNGEE. DNA of the CDR3: TGTGCCAGCAGCGTAGTGCCGGGGGGGGAAGATACGCAGTATTTT. Protein product: CASSVVPGGEDTQYF.

The chain is built from TRBV23-1 and TRBJ1-2; D perhaps matches TRBD1 (5 bases). TRBV23-1 qualifies as an ORF whose function is uncertain. The ends were cut back, 4 bases at V and 0 bases at J, with 15 bases in the middle. The length of the CDR3 is 16 residues. CDR3: CASSRHPGPSNYGYTF. The CDR3 bases are TGCGCCAGCAGTCGACATCCGGGACCATCTAACTATGGCTACACCTTC.

The rearrangement uses TRBV9 and TRBJ1-2; 7 bases map to TRBD1. The V and J ends lost 0 bases and 4 bases, in that order; junction bases with no gene match: 3. The CDR3 is 14 residues long. Germline V CDR1 and CDR2: SGDLS, YYNGEE. The CDR3 reads CASSVDGTAYGYTF. CDR3 bases: TGTGCCAGCAGCGTAGACGGGACAGCCTATGGCTACACCTTC.

CDR3 sequence (DNA): TGTGCCAGCAGCTTAGCCCAGTCAGGGGGTGAGCAGTTCTTC. It yields the protein CASSLAQSGGEQFF. This sequence joins TRBV7-8 and TRBJ2-1; TRBD1 matches 7 bases. This CDR3 is 14 amino acids long. Losses at the gene ends were 0 bases for V and 9 bases for J; bases not matched to a gene: 5. Germline CDR1 reads SGHVS; CDR2 reads FQNEAQ.

The chain links TRBV9 to TRBJ2-3; TRBD2 is a possible D gene (6 bases). Germline loops: CDR1 SGDLS, CDR2 YYNGEE. The CDR3 totals 18 residues. Trimming took 0 bases from V and 1 from J, leaving 18 bases between them. CDR3 amino acids: CASSVAGTLSGGTDTQYF. The DNA for the CDR3 is TGTGCCAGCAGCGTAGCCGGGACTCTCTCGGGGGGCACAGATACGCAGTATTTT. Based on the CDR3 plus reference TRBV9 and TRBJ2-3, the full variable domain is DSGVTQTPKHLITATGQRVTLRCSPRSGDLSVYWYQQSLDQGLQFLIQYYNGEERAKGNILERFSAQQFPDLHSELNLSSLELGDSALYFCASSVAGTLSGGTDTQYFGPGTRLTVL.

The chain carries TRBV2 and TRBJ1-5; D is perhaps TRBD1 (5 bases). The germline gives CDR1 SNHLY, CDR2 FYNNEI. Trimming removed 6 bases at V and 0 bases at J, with 15 bases between. CDR3 length: 16 residues. The CDR3 DNA is TGTGCCAGCAGGCCGAACCCACAGGCTAGCAATCAGCCCCAGCATTTT. Translating it yields CASRPNPQASNQPQHF.

The chain employs TRBV4-1 and TRBJ1-2, with D uncertain. Trimming removed 1 base from V and 1 base from J, with 7 bases in between. The CDR3 extends over 14 amino acids. Germline CDR1 is MGHRA and CDR2 is YSYEKL. The CDR3 loop is CASSQGSSNYGYTF. The DNA of the CDR3 is TGCGCCAGCAGCCAAGGTAGCAGTAACTATGGCTACACCTTC.

This chain links TRBV30 with TRBJ1-2, with TRBD1 as a possible D gene (5 bases). CDR1 GTSNPN and CDR2 SVGIG come from the germline V gene (reference sequence). V lost 1 base to trimming and J lost 0 bases, with 15 bases between them. This CDR3 is 16 amino acids long. The CDR3, as DNA: TGTGCCTGGAGTGCCGGAACAGGAGTCCCTAACTATGGCTACACCTTC. Translated: CAWSAGTGVPNYGYTF.

The V call is TRBV6-4, the J call TRBJ2-2, with D possibly called TRBD1 or TRBD2 (6 bases each). Germline assignment: CDR1 MRHNA and CDR2 SNTAGT. The CDR3 length is 15 residues. Trimming stripped 6 bases from V and 5 bases from J, with 16 bases between. In nucleotides, the CDR3 is TGTGCCAGCAGCCCGGCAGGGGCGGGGACCGGGGAGCTGTTTTTT. Protein sequence: CASSPAGAGTGELFF.

The chain joins TRBV27 to TRBJ2-1; D gene ambiguous. The ends were cut back, 6 bases at V and 5 bases at J, with 8 bases in the middle. Germline CDR1 MNHEY, CDR2 SMNVEV (reference sequence). The CDR3 has 12 amino acids. CDR3 protein: CASSPPDNEQFF. The CDR3 bases are TGTGCCAGCAGCCCCCCGGACAATGAGCAGTTCTTC.

This clone has just one count. The J gene is TRBJ2-7, the V gene TRBV4-3; D is unclear. CDR1 and CDR2 (germline): LGHNA, YSLEER. V gave up 0 bases and J gave up 1 base, with 10 bases separating them. The CDR3 has 15 residues. DNA for the CDR3: TGCGCCAGCAGCCAAGACTCATGGGGATCCTACGAGCAGTACTTC. Translation gives CASSQDSWGSYEQYF.

This sequence joins TRBV2 and TRBJ1-4, with D maybe TRBD1 (6 bases). The CDR3 is 14 residues long. The V and J ends lost 5 bases and 5 bases respectively, with 12 bases between them. Germline values: CDR1 SNHLY, CDR2 FYNNEI. The CDR3 nucleotides read TGTGCCAGCAGTATGGGACAACTGAATGAAAAACTGTTTTTT. This encodes CASSMGQLNEKLFF.

The chain carries TRBV30 and TRBJ1-3; D is unclear. Germline-derived CDR1 and CDR2 are GTSNPN and SVGIG (reference sequence). V lost 0 bases, J lost 2 bases, and 2 bases lay in between. The length of the CDR3 is 12 residues. CDR3 region: CAWSVTGNTIYF. DNA for the CDR3: TGTGCCTGGAGTGTAACTGGAAACACCATATATTTT.

CDR3 region: CASSVGQGISNEQFF. CDR3 DNA: TGTGCCAGCAGCGTAGGGCAGGGGATTTCCAATGAGCAGTTCTTC. V usage is TRBV9 and J usage is TRBJ2-1; maybe TRBD1 (6 bases). Germline CDR1 SGDLS, CDR2 YYNGEE. Trimming removed 0 bases at V and 6 bases at J, with 13 bases between. This CDR3 has 15 residues.

The chain recombines TRBV6-5 with TRBJ1-5; unclear D gene. With 2 bases removed from V and 5 bases from J, the gap between germline ends came to 7 bases. Germline values: CDR1 MNHEY, CDR2 SVGAGI. The CDR3 is 13 amino acids. The CDR3 region has the DNA TGTGCCAGCAGTTACGACGGGGATCAGCCCCAGCATTTT. This sequence encodes CASSYDGDQPQHF.

This sequence joins TRBV7-2 and TRBJ2-3; 13 bases line up with TRBD2. Germline trimming cut 4 bases from V and 1 base from J; bases unmatched to any gene: 8. Germline CDR1 is SGHTA and CDR2 is FQGNSA. The CDR3 covers 18 residues. CDR3 DNA sequence: TGTGCCAGCAGCTCGCAGGGACTAGCGGGGACACGCACAGATACGCAGTATTTT. The encoded protein is CASSSQGLAGTRTDTQYF.

This clone has just a few counts. The J gene is TRBJ2-3, the V gene TRBV5-4; D possibly corresponds to TRBD2 (7 bases). Trimming took off 3 bases at V and 3 bases at J, with 14 bases between the two ends. CDR3 length: 15 residues. Germline CDR1 is SGHNT and CDR2 is YYREEE (reference sequence). This CDR3 reads CASSSYAGATDTQYF. The CDR3 nucleotides read TGTGCCAGCAGCTCCTACGCGGGGGCGACAGATACGCAGTATTTT.

This chain joins TRBV11-2 and TRBJ2-7; 8 bases agree with TRBD1. The germline V gene encodes CDR1 SGHAT and CDR2 FQNNGV. V shed 4 bases and J 0 bases; nucleotides not matched to a gene: 8. The CDR3 has 16 amino acids. CDR3 residues: CASSSSGGWSSYEQYF. The CDR3 DNA follows: TGTGCCAGCAGCTCCTCAGGGGGCTGGAGCTCCTACGAGCAGTACTTC.

The chain recombines TRBV30 with TRBJ2-3; D is perhaps TRBD1 (5 bases). The germline CDR1 and CDR2 sequences are GTSNPN and SVGIG (reference sequence). This CDR3 contains 13 residues. Trimming left V 3 bases short and J 6 bases short, with 13 bases between. The CDR3 coding sequence is TGTGCCTGGAGCTTGCCAGGGTCGGATACGCAGTATTTT. This sequence encodes CAWSLPGSDTQYF.

In this sample, this clone turned up once. J is TRBJ1-4 and V is TRBV5-1, with 7 positions matching TRBD1. The germline V gene encodes CDR1 SGHRS and CDR2 YFSETQ. This CDR3 has 15 residues. Unmatched junction bases numbered 11, after V lost 4 bases and J lost 8 bases. The CDR3 DNA reads as TGCGCCAGCAGCCCGGGCGACAGGGACGGGGAAAAACTGTTTTTT. Encoded protein: CASSPGDRDGEKLFF. Full variable domain (missing parts from reference TRBV5-1 and TRBJ1-4): KAGVTQTPRYLIKTRGQQVTLSCSPISGHRSVSWYQQTPGQGLQFLFEYFSETQRNKGNFPGRFSGRQFSNSRSEMNVSTLELGDSALYLCASSPGDRDGEKLFFGSGTQLSVL.

This clone was counted only a few times. The chain recombines TRBV19 with TRBJ1-5, with unresolved D. V lost 1 base and J lost 4, with 14 bases in between. Per germline, CDR1 LNHDA and CDR2 SQIVND (reference sequence). This CDR3 has 16 amino acids. CDR3 DNA sequence: TGTGCCAGTAGTATAGGTCGGGGAGTAAGAAATCAGCCCCAGCATTTT. This codes for CASSIGRGVRNQPQHF.